The 20 T cell receptor beta chains in this list originate from one sample, sequenced in a study of blood T cell repertoires in COVID-19. TCRdb's table, derived via immunoSEQ multiplex PCR, lists solely in-frame clones and lacks some. The sample carries about 230,000 clones, 84% recorded once. Sequences were obtained from peripheral blood. The origin of the receptors is a woman aged 40 to 50 who had recovered from COVID-19.

In DNA form, the CDR3 reads TGTGCCAGTAGCCCCGGGACAACCGAGGGAGTCCAGTACTTC. Translating gives CASSPGTTEGVQYF. J is TRBJ2-5 and V is TRBV19; tentatively, D is TRBD1 (6 bases). Deletions cut 6 bases from V and 10 bases from J, with 21 bases between. Germline assignment: CDR1 LNHDA and CDR2 SQIVND (reference sequence). The CDR3 has 14 amino acids.

This clone was counted between two and nine times. The chain joins TRBV7-9 to TRBJ2-7, with a possible D match to TRBD1 (6 bases). The germline CDR1 and CDR2 sequences are SEHNR and FQNEAQ (reference sequence). The CDR3 is 15 amino acids. Trimming took off 5 bases at V and 1 base at J, with 15 bases between the two ends. The CDR3: CASSGGQLVSYEQYF. For the CDR3, the DNA is TGTGCCAGCAGCGGGGGACAACTTGTATCCTACGAGCAGTACTTC.

The genes are TRBV6-6 and TRBJ1-2; the match to TRBD1 covers 7 bases. Germline CDR1 reads MNHNY; CDR2 reads SVGAGI (reference sequence). With V trimmed by 5 bases and J by 4 bases, 16 bases remained unmatched. The CDR3 is 17 residues long. The CDR3 DNA follows: TGTGCCAGCAGTCCACGGGACAGCTACTCCAGCGCCTATGGCTACACCTTC. Translating it yields CASSPRDSYSSAYGYTF.

The chain is built from TRBV11-1 and TRBJ2-1, with a weak D call TRBD1 (7 bases). This CDR3 region has 16 residues. Trimming stripped 2 bases from V and 3 bases from J, with 14 bases between. Germline V gene data show CDR1 as SGHAT and CDR2 as FQDESV (reference sequence). CDR3 sequence: CASSLMSGGFYNEQFF. The CDR3 region has the DNA TGTGCCAGCAGCTTAATGTCAGGGGGGTTCTACAATGAGCAGTTCTTC.

This chain connects TRBV2 to TRBJ2-2, with D possibly matching TRBD2 (7 bases). Germline lookup yields CDR1 SNHLY and CDR2 FYNNEI. This CDR3 comprises 14 residues. Trimming took 8 bases from V and 3 from J, leaving 13 bases between them. Here the CDR3 DNA reads TGTGCCAGCCGGGGGGCGCAGGACACCGGGGAGCTGTTTTTT. This encodes CASRGAQDTGELFF.

V gene TRBV5-1 combines with J gene TRBJ1-4, with 9 bases identical to TRBD1. V lost 5 bases, J lost 7 bases, and 9 bases stayed unmatched. This CDR3 comprises 15 residues. In germline, CDR1 is SGHRS, CDR2 YFSETQ. The CDR3 coding sequence is TGCGCCAGCAGTACGCAGGGACAGGGCGGTGAAAAACTGTTTTTT. As protein: CASSTQGQGGEKLFF.

CDR3 DNA sequence: TGTGCCAGCAGCCCCCCGGGAGCCCATACCGGGGAGCTGTTTTTT. This codes for CASSPPGAHTGELFF. The rearrangement joins TRBV7-9 to TRBJ2-2; TRBD2 is a possible D gene (6 bases). Germline CDR1 reads SEHNR; CDR2 reads FQNEAQ (reference sequence). The CDR3 has 15 amino acids. With 5 bases removed from V and 5 bases from J, the gap between germline ends came to 15 bases.

This sequence joins TRBV25-1 and TRBJ2-1, with 15 bases lining up with TRBD2. In germline, CDR1 is MGHDK, CDR2 SYGVNS. The CDR3 spans 15 residues. With 8 bases clipped from V and 7 bases from J, the junction kept 6 bases outside the gene matches. For the CDR3, the DNA is TGTGCCAGCGGGGGACTAGCGGGGGGTGGAAATGAGCAGTTCTTC. Protein sequence: CASGGLAGGGNEQFF.

This clone was observed a single time. This chain connects TRBV6-5 to TRBJ2-1; 7 nucleotides line up with TRBD2. CDR3 length equals 15 residues. CDR1 and CDR2 (germline): MNHEY, SVGAGI. Trimming cost V 6 bases and J 1 base; bases outside gene matches: 6. CDR3 nucleotides: TGTGCCAGCAGGGTAGCGGGTTCTTCCTACAATGAGCAGTTCTTC. It yields the protein CASRVAGSSYNEQFF.

V usage is TRBV7-2 and J usage is TRBJ1-2, with D possibly matching TRBD1 (5 bases). V was clipped by 2 bases and J by 8 bases, with 12 bases between them. CDR1 and CDR2 (germline): SGHTA, FQGNSA. This CDR3 has 13 amino acids. CDR3: CASSLQDSVGYTF. The CDR3 DNA follows: TGTGCCAGCAGCTTACAAGACAGTGTGGGCTACACCTTC.

This clone was picked up one time. This chain joins TRBV20-1 and TRBJ1-1; 7 bases map to TRBD1. From germline, CDR1 is DFQATT and CDR2 SNEGSKA (reference sequence). The CDR3 has 13 residues. The junction had 6 bases not matched to a gene; V was cut back by 3 bases and J by 5 bases. CDR3 nucleotides: TGCAGTGCTAGTCAGGGGGGAGATACTGAAGCTTTCTTT. Translation gives CSASQGGDTEAFF.

The chain carries TRBV6-5 and TRBJ1-1, with a possible D match to TRBD1 (5 bases). CDR1 is MNHEY, CDR2 SVGAGI, per germline. The CDR3 is 13 amino acids. The germline V and J ends were trimmed by 4 bases and 4 bases, with 10 bases remaining between them. The CDR3 nucleotides read TGTGCCAGCAGTTCGGGGGTTGGCACTGAAGCTTTCTTT. The encoded protein is CASSSGVGTEAFF.

The rearrangement uses TRBV16 and TRBJ1-5; D is ambiguous. Germline CDR1 KGHSY, CDR2 FQNENV. The CDR3 totals 14 residues. V lost 2 bases to trimming and J lost 0 bases, with 5 bases between them. The CDR3, as DNA: TGTGCCAGCAGCCAAGGCAGTAGCAATCAGCCCCAGCATTTT. The encoded protein is CASSQGSSNQPQHF.

Concerning this clone itself: Other DNA variants within this sample encode the same CDR3. V gene TRBV7-2 combines with J gene TRBJ2-5; unclear D gene. The germline CDR1 and CDR2 sequences are SGHTA and FQGNSA. There are 11 residues in the CDR3. V lost 4 bases, J lost 4 bases, and 4 bases lay in between. The CDR3 sequence: CASSSLETQYF. The CDR3 DNA sequence: TGTGCCAGCAGCTCCTTAGAGACCCAGTACTTC.

The chain joins TRBV18 to TRBJ2-5, with D perhaps matching TRBD2 (5 bases). From germline, CDR1 is KGHSH and CDR2 LQKENI. The CDR3 is 12 residues long. V was shortened by 5 bases and J by 10 bases, with 14 bases between the two germline ends. This CDR3 is CASSDRERDQYF. In DNA form, the CDR3 reads TGTGCCAGCTCAGATAGGGAGAGGGACCAGTACTTC.

Remarks on this clone: Other DNA sequences within the sample encode an identical CDR3. V is TRBV4-1 and J is TRBJ1-5; TRBD1 is a possible D gene (5 bases). Trimming shortened V by 1 base and J by 3 bases, and 10 bases separated the two germline ends. From germline, CDR1 is MGHRA and CDR2 YSYEKL. The CDR3 sequence is 15 residues long. CDR3 in amino acids: CASSQGTGDNQPQHF. The CDR3 DNA reads TGCGCCAGCAGCCAAGGAACAGGCGACAATCAGCCCCAGCATTTT.

The chain couples TRBV12-3 or TRBV12-4 to TRBJ1-1, with TRBD1 matching over 8 bases. The J segment lost 9 bases and the V segment lost 3 bases, leaving 6 bases of the junction unmatched. This CDR3 contains 13 residues. The CDR3 protein is CASSLRTGGKAFF. CDR3 in DNA: TGTGCCAGCAGTTTGAGAACAGGGGGGAAAGCTTTCTTT.

The chain joins TRBV6-5 to TRBJ1-6; 7 bases fit TRBD1. Losses at the gene ends were 6 bases for V and 10 bases for J; bases not matched to a gene: 9. The germline V gene has CDR1 MNHEY and CDR2 SVGAGI. The CDR3 covers 14 residues. The CDR3 DNA sequence: TGTGCCAGCAGCCGAGACAGGGCAGGCTCACCCCTCCACTTT. Amino acid sequence: CASSRDRAGSPLHF.

The chain recombines TRBV11-2 with TRBJ2-6; 7 bases agree with TRBD1. Germline loops: CDR1 SGHAT, CDR2 FQNNGV. V trimming: 3 bases; J trimming: 0 bases; junction bases outside the gene matches: 8. CDR3 length: 18 amino acids. The CDR3 DNA reads TGTGCCAGCAGCTTGCAGGGGGTTTCATCCTCTGGGGCCAACGTCCTGACTTTC. It codes for CASSLQGVSSSGANVLTF.

In nucleotides, the CDR3 is TGTGCCATGGGGCAGGGGAACAATCAGCCCCAGCATTTT. This codes for CAMGQGNNQPQHF. The rearrangement links TRBV10-3 to TRBJ1-5, with a tentative D call TRBD1 (6 bases). Per germline, CDR1 ENHRY and CDR2 SYGVKD. V was shortened by 9 bases and J by 3 bases, with 12 bases between the two germline ends. The CDR3 contains 13 residues.